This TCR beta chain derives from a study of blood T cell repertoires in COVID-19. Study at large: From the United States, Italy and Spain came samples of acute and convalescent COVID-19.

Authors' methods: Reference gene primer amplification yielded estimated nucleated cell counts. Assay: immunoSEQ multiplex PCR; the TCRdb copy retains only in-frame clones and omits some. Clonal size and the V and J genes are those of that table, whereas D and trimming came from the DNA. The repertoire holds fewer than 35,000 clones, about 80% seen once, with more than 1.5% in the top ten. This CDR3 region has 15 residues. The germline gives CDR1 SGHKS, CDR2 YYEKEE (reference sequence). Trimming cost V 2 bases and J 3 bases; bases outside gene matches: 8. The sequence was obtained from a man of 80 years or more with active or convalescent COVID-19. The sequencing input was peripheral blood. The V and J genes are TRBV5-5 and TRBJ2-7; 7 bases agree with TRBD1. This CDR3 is CASSLATGSSYEQYF. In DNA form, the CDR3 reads TGTGCCAGCAGCTTAGCGACAGGGAGTAGCTACGAGCAGTACTTC.